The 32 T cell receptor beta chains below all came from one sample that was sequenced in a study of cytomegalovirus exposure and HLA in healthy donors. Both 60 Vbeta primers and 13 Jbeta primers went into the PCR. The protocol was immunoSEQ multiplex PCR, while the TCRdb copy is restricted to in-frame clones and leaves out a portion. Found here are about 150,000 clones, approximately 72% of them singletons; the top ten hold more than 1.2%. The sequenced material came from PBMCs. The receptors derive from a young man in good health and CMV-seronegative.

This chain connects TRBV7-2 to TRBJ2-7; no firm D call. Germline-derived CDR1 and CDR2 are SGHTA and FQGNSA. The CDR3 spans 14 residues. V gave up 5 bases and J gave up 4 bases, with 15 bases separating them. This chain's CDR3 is CASSLGQKPYEQYF. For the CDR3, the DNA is TGTGCCAGCAGCCTAGGCCAGAAACCATACGAGCAGTACTTC.

Here the CDR3 DNA reads TGTGCCAGCAGTTACGGTACTAGCGGCCAGGGGGAGACCCAGTACTTC. Translated: CASSYGTSGQGETQYF. The V call is TRBV6-5, the J call TRBJ2-5; 8 bases match TRBD2. The CDR3 is made up of 16 amino acids. Germline V gene data show CDR1 as MNHEY and CDR2 as SVGAGI. The junction had 10 bases not matched to a gene; V was cut back by 2 bases and J by 5 bases.

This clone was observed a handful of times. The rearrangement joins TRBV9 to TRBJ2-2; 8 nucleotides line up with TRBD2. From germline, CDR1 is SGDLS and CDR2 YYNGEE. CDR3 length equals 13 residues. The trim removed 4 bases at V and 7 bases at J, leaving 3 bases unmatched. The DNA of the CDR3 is TGTGCCAGCAGCTTGCTAGCGGGCGGGGAGCTGTTTTTT. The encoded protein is CASSLLAGGELFF.

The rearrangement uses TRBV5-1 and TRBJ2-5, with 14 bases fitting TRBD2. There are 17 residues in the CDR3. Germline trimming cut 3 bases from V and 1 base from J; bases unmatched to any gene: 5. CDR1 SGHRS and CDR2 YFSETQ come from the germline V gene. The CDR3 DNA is TGCGCCAGCAGCTCTGGGACTAGCGGGAGACCCCAAGAGACCCAGTACTTC. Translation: CASSSGTSGRPQETQYF.

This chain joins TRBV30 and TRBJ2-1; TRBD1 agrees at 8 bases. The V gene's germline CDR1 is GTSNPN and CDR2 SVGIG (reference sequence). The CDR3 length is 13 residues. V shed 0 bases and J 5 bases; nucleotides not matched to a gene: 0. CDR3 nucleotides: TGTGCCTGGAGTGTACAGGGGGACAATGAGCAGTTCTTC. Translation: CAWSVQGDNEQFF.

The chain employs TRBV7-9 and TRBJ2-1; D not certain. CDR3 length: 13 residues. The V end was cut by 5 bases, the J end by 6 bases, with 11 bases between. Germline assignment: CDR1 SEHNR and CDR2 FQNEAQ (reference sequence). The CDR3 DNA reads TGTGCCAGCAGCCACGGGTACATCAATGAGCAGTTCTTC. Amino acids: CASSHGYINEQFF.

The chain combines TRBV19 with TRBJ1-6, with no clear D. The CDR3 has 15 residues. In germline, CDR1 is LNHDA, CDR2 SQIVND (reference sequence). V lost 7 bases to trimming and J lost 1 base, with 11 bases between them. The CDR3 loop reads CASNRGGSYNSPLHF. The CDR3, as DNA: TGTGCCAGTAATCGGGGAGGATCCTATAATTCACCCCTCCACTTT.

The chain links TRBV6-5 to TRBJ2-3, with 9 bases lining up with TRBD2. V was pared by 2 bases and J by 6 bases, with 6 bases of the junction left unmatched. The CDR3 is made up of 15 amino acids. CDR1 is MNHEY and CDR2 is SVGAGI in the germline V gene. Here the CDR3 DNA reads TGTGCCAGCAGTTACGTTAGCGGGAGCCCTGATACGCAGTATTTT. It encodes CASSYVSGSPDTQYF.

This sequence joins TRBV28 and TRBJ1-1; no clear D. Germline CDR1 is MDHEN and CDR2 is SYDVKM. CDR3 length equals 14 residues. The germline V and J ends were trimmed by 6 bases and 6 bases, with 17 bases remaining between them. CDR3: CASSSGRAIPEAFF. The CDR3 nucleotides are TGTGCCAGCAGCTCCGGGAGGGCAATACCTGAAGCTTTCTTT.

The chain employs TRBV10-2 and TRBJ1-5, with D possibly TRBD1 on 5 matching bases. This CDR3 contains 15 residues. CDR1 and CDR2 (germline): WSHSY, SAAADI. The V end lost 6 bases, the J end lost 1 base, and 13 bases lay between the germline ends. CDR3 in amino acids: CASSSSGGSNQPQHF. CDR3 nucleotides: TGCGCCAGCAGCTCGTCCGGGGGGAGCAATCAGCCCCAGCATTTT.

The CDR3 protein is CASSEPLLAGVSADTQYF. DNA of the CDR3: TGTGCCAGCAGCGAGCCTTTACTAGCGGGAGTGTCAGCAGATACGCAGTATTTT. The chain uses TRBV9 and TRBJ2-3; 11 nucleotides agree with TRBD2. CDR3 length: 18 residues. Germline V gene data show CDR1 as SGDLS and CDR2 as YYNGEE. V lost 3 bases, J lost 4 bases, and 13 bases stayed unmatched.

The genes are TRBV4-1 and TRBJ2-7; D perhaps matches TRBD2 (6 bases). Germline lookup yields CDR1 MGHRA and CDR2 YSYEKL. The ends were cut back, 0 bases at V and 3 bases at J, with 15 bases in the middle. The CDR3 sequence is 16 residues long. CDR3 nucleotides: TGCGCCAGCAGCCAAGATCCTAATAGCGGTAGCTACGAGCAGTACTTC. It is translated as CASSQDPNSGSYEQYF.

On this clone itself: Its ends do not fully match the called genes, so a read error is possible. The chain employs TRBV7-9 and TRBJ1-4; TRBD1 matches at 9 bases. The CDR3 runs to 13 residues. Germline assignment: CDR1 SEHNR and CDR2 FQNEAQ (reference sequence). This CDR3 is CSSRGQGNEKLFF. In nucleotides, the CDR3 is TGTTCCAGCAGGGGACAGGGAAATGAAAAACTGTTTTTT.

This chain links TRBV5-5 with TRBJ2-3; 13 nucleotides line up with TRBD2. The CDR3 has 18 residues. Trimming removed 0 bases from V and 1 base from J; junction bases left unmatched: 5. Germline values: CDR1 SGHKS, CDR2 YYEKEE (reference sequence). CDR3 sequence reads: CASSLGLAGGIRTDTQYF. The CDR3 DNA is TGTGCCAGCAGCTTGGGACTAGCGGGAGGAATACGCACAGATACGCAGTATTTT.

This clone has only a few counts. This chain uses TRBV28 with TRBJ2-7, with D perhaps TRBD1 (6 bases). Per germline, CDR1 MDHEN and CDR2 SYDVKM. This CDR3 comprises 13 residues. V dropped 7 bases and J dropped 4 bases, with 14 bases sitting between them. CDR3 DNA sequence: TGTGCCAGCATGGGCACAGGGTGGTACGAGCAGTACTTC. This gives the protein CASMGTGWYEQYF.

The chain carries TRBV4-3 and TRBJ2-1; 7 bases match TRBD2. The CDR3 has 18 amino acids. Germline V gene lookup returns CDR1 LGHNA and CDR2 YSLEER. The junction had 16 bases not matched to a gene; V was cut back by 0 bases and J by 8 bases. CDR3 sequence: CASSQDPLLALRGDEQFF. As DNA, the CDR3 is TGCGCCAGCAGCCAAGATCCCTTACTAGCGTTACGGGGGGATGAGCAGTTCTTC.

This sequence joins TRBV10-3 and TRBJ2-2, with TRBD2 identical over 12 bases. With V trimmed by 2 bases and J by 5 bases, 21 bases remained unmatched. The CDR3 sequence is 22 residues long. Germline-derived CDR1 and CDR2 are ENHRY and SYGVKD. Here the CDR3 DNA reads TGTGCCATCAGTGAGCCCCTTACCCCGGGACTAGCGGGTTCTATAAGGACCGGGGAGCTGTTTTTT. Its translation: CAISEPLTPGLAGSIRTGELFF.

Written as DNA, the CDR3 is TGCGCCAGCAGTGAGTCGGGGACAGGGGGAACCATATATTTT. Protein sequence: CASSESGTGGTIYF. This rearrangement joins TRBV10-2 to TRBJ1-3, with 11 bases aligning to TRBD1. CDR1 and CDR2 (germline): WSHSY, SAAADI. The CDR3 spans 14 residues. J gave up 10 bases and V 0 bases, and 2 bases lay outside the gene matches.

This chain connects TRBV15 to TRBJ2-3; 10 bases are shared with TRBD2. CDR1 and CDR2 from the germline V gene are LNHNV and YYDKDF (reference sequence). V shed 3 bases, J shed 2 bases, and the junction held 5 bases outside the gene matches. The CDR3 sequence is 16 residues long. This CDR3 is CATSSPTSGPTDTQYF. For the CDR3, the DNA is TGTGCCACCAGCAGTCCGACTAGCGGGCCCACAGATACGCAGTATTTT.

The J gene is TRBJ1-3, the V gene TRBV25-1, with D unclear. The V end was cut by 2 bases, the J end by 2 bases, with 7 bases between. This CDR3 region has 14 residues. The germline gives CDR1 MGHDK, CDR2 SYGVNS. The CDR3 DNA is TGTGCCAGCAGTGAAGGGCAGACTGGAAACACCATATATTTT. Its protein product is CASSEGQTGNTIYF.

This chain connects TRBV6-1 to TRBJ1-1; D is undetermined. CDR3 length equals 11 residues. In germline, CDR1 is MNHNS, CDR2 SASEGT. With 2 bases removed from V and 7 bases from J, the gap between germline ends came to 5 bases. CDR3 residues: CASSENYEAFF. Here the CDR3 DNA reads TGTGCCAGCAGTGAAAACTATGAAGCTTTCTTT.

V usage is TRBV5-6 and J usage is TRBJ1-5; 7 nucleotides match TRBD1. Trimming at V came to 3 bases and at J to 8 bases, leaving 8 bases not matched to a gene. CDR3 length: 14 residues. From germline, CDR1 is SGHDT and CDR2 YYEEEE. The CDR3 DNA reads TGTGCCAGCAGCTATCGGACAGGTACGGAGCCCCAGCATTTT. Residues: CASSYRTGTEPQHF.

CDR3 sequence: CASSTTGTGANVLTF. Written as DNA, the CDR3 is TGTGCCAGCAGCACGACAGGGACTGGGGCCAACGTCCTGACTTTC. The chain is built from TRBV6-5 and TRBJ2-6; 7 bases are shared with TRBD1. This CDR3 has 15 amino acids. CDR1 is MNHEY and CDR2 is SVGAGI in the germline V gene. V dropped 6 bases and J dropped 2; count of bases not matched to a gene: 4.

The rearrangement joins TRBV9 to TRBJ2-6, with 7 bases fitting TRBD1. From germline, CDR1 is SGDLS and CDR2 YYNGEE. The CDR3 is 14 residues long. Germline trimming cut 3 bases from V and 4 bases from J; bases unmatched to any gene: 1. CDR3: CASSAGGGANVLTF. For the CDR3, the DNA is TGTGCCAGCAGCGCAGGGGGAGGGGCCAACGTCCTGACTTTC. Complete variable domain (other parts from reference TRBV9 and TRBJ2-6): DSGVTQTPKHLITATGQRVTLRCSPRSGDLSVYWYQQSLDQGLQFLIQYYNGEERAKGNILERFSAQQFPDLHSELNLSSLELGDSALYFCASSAGGGANVLTFGAGSRLTVL.

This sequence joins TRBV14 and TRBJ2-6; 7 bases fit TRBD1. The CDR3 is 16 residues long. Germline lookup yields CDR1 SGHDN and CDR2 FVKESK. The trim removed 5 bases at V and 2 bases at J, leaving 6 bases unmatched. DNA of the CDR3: TGTGCCAGCAGCTCTCATGGGACAGCTGGGGCCAACGTCCTGACTTTC. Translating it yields CASSSHGTAGANVLTF.

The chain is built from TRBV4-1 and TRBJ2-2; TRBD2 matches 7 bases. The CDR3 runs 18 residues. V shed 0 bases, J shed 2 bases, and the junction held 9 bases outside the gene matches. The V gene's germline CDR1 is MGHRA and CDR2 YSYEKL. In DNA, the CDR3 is TGCGCCAGCAGCCAAGATAGGACTAGTGGGCTCAACACCGGGGAGCTGTTTTTT. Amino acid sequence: CASSQDRTSGLNTGELFF.

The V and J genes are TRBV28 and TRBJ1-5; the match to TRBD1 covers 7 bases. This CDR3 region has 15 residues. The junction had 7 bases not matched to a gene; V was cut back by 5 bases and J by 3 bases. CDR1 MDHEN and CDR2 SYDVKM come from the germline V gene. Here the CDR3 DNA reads TGTGCCAGCAGTCTCACAGGGGCCCTCAATCAGCCCCAGCATTTT. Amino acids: CASSLTGALNQPQHF.

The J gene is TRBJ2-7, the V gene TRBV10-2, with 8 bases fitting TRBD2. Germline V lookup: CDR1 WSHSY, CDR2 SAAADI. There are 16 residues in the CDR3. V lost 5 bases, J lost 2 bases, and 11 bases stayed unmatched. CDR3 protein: CASSFTGTRNPYEQYF. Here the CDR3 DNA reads TGCGCCAGCAGTTTTACCGGGACTAGAAATCCCTACGAGCAGTACTTC.

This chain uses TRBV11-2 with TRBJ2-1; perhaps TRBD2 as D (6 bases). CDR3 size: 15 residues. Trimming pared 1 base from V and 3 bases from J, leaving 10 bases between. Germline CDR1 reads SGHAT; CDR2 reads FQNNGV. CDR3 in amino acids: CASSLGVADYNEQFF. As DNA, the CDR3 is TGTGCCAGCAGCTTAGGGGTAGCGGACTACAATGAGCAGTTCTTC.

The CDR3 is CASSPRSPPSNEQFF. DNA for the CDR3: TGTGCCAGCTCACCTCGCTCCCCACCCAGCAATGAGCAGTTCTTC. The chain uses TRBV18 and TRBJ2-1; D call uncertain. The germline V gene encodes CDR1 KGHSH and CDR2 LQKENI. CDR3 length: 15 amino acids. V lost 3 bases to trimming and J lost 6 bases, with 15 bases between them. Together with reference TRBV18 and TRBJ2-1, the CDR3 gives the full variable domain: NAGVMQNPRHLVRRRGQEARLRCSPMKGHSHVYWYRQLPEEGLKFMVYLQKENIIDESGMPKERFSAEFPKEGPSILRIQQVVRGDSAAYFCASSPRSPPSNEQFFGPGTRLTVL.

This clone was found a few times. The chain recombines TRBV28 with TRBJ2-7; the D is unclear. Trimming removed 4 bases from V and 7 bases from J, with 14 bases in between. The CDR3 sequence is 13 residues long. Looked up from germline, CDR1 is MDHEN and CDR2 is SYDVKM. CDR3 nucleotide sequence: TGTGCCAGCAGTTCAAGCCTCCGTTTGGAGCAGTACTTC. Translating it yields CASSSSLRLEQYF. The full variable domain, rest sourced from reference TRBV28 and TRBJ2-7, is DVKVTQSSRYLVKRTGEKVFLECVQDMDHENMFWYRQDPGLGLRLIYFSYDVKMKEKGDIPEGYSVSREKKERFSLILESASTNQTSMYLCASSSSLRLEQYFGPGTRLTVT.

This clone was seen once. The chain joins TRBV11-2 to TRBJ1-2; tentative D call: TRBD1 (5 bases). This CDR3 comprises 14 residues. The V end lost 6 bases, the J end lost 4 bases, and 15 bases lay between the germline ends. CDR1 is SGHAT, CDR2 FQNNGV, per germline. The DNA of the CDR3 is TGTGCCAGCAGTTTCGGGTGGACATCCTATGGCTACACCTTC. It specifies CASSFGWTSYGYTF.